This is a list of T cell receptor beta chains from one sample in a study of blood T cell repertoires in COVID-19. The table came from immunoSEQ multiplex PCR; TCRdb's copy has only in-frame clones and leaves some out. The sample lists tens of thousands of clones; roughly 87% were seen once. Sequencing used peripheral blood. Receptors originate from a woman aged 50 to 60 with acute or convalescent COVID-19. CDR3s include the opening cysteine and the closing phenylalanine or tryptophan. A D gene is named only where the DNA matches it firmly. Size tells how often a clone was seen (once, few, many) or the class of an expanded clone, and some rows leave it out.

TGTGCCAGCAGTGAACGGTCGGGAGGGGTCAATGAGCAGTTCTTC | CASSERSGGVNEQFF | TRBV6-1 | once | TRBJ2-1 | TRBD2
TGCGCCAGCAGCCTATCTTCCGGGGTCGGGGGCTACACCTTC | CASSLSSGVGGYTF | TRBV5-1 | - | TRBJ1-2 | -
TGTGCCAGCTCACCACAAGGGGGCGGTACACCCCTCCACTTT | CASSPQGGGTPLHF | TRBV18 | - | TRBJ1-6 | TRBD1
TGTGCCAGCAGTTACGGCGGGGTTGGTCAGCCCCAGCATTTT | CASSYGGVGQPQHF | TRBV6-2/TRBV6-3 | - | TRBJ1-5 | -
TGTGCCAGCAGTTACGCCGGACAGGGAGAAACTGAAGCTTTCTTT | CASSYAGQGETEAFF | TRBV28 | - | TRBJ1-1 | TRBD1
TGTGCCAGCAGTCGCCTACGTGGAGAGGCCGGAAGGGAAAAACTGTTTTTT | CASSRLRGEAGREKLFF | TRBV9 | - | TRBJ1-4 | -
TGCAGCGTTGAAGAGCGGCGTCTAACGGGCGAGCAGTACTTC | CSVEERRLTGEQYF | TRBV29-1 | - | TRBJ2-7 | -
TGTGCCAGCAGCTTAGAAGCGACTAGCGTGAAAGAGCAGTACTTC | CASSLEATSVKEQYF | TRBV11-2 | - | TRBJ2-7 | TRBD2
TGTGCCAGTAGTATTGCGGGGGGCGGAACAGATACGCAGTATTTT | CASSIAGGGTDTQYF | TRBV19 | - | TRBJ2-3 | TRBD2
TGTGCCAGTGCTAATGCGGGGGGGCCGAATACGCAGTATTTT | CASANAGGPNTQYF | TRBV19 | - | TRBJ2-3 | TRBD2
TGTGCCATCAGTGCCCTCGGAGGCGATGGCTACACCTTC | CAISALGGDGYTF | TRBV10-3 | - | TRBJ1-2 | -
TGTGCCAGCAGCCAATCAGGAGTCTCGCGCGGCTACACCTTC | CASSQSGVSRGYTF | TRBV16 | few | TRBJ1-2 | -
TGTGCCAGCTCACCGGACAGGGGTGGCGAGCAGTACTTC | CASSPDRGGEQYF | TRBV18 | - | TRBJ2-7 | TRBD1
TGTGCCAGCTCCTCCTCCACTGGGCCAGATACGCAGTATTTT | CASSSSTGPDTQYF | TRBV18 | - | TRBJ2-3 | -
TGCGCCAGCAGCCAAAGCCGGTTAATGGGCGCAGATACGCAGTATTTT | CASSQSRLMGADTQYF | TRBV4-1 | - | TRBJ2-3 | -
TGCGCCAGCAGCGATGGGGCAGGGGGCTCATCACCCCTCCACTTT | CASSDGAGGSSPLHF | TRBV10-1 | - | TRBJ1-6 | TRBD1
TGTGCCAGCAGCTTAGTGGTCAGGGCGGTCTATGGCTACACCTTC | CASSLVVRAVYGYTF | TRBV7-9 | - | TRBJ1-2 | -
TGTGCCAGCAGTTTTAGGGCCACAGGACCGAACACTGAAGCTTTCTTT | CASSFRATGPNTEAFF | TRBV25-1 | - | TRBJ1-1 | -
TGTGCCAGCAGCCAAGATCGGTTTGGCTACACCTTC | CASSQDRFGYTF | TRBV14 | - | TRBJ1-2 | -
TGTGCCAGCAGCTTATCATGGCTAGCCACAGATACGCAGTATTTT | CASSLSWLATDTQYF | TRBV7-2 | - | TRBJ2-3 | -
TGCGCCAGCAGCTTAGACAGGGGAAACTATGGCTACACCTTC | CASSLDRGNYGYTF | TRBV5-1 | - | TRBJ1-2 | TRBD1
TGTGCCAGCAGCTCAGGACTCGGATACTACGAGCAGTACTTC | CASSSGLGYYEQYF | TRBV7-2 | - | TRBJ2-7 | -
TGTGCCAGCAGTTTGACAGACGGCGGGGAGCTGTTTTTT | CASSLTDGGELFF | TRBV6-2/TRBV6-3 | once | TRBJ2-2 | -
TGTGCCAGCAGCTTGGCCGGGGGTCGCTCCTACGAGCAGTACTTC | CASSLAGGRSYEQYF | TRBV5-4 | - | TRBJ2-7 | -
TGTGCCAGCAGCTTCCCCTCGGGAAACTATGGCTACACCTTC | CASSFPSGNYGYTF | TRBV5-4 | - | TRBJ1-2 | -
TGTGCCAGCTCCCTGATCGGGACTAGCGGGGGTAGCTCCTACAATGAGCAGTTCTTC | CASSLIGTSGGSSYNEQFF | TRBV18 | - | TRBJ2-1 | TRBD2
TGCAGTGCTCCCCCGTCGGAGCAGTTCTTC | CSAPPSEQFF | TRBV20-1 | - | TRBJ2-1 | -
TGTGCCAGCAGCCAAGGGGCCCCAGCGGGACGGCAGTTCTTC | CASSQGAPAGRQFF | TRBV3-1/TRBV3-2 | - | TRBJ2-1 | TRBD2
TGTGCCAGCAGTGTAGGAGAGAACACTGAAGCTTTCTTT | CASSVGENTEAFF | TRBV2 | - | TRBJ1-1 | -
TGTGCCAGCAGCGCCCGACAGGGAGCCTATGGCTACACCTTC | CASSARQGAYGYTF | TRBV9 | - | TRBJ1-2 | TRBD1
TGTGCCAGTAGTATCGACAGGGTGGCTGGCTACACCTTC | CASSIDRVAGYTF | TRBV19 | - | TRBJ1-2 | TRBD1
TGCGCCAGCAGTGAGTTTGGTCTAGCGGGGGACAATGAGCAGTTCTTC | CASSEFGLAGDNEQFF | TRBV10-1 | - | TRBJ2-1 | TRBD2
TGTGCCAGCAGTCTGGGAGACAGGGTTCGGAGAAACACCATATATTTT | CASSLGDRVRRNTIYF | TRBV7-2 | few | TRBJ1-3 | TRBD1
TGTGCCAGCAGCGTAGGCGGGGCTCCAACTGGAAACACCATATATTTT | CASSVGGAPTGNTIYF | TRBV9 | - | TRBJ1-3 | -
TGTGCCAGCAGCTTAGGGCCATTCACTGAAGCTTTCTTT | CASSLGPFTEAFF | TRBV7-3 | - | TRBJ1-1 | -
TGTGCCACCAGCAGAGACGGAGGGTTCAGGGAAAACTATGGCTACACCTTC | CATSRDGGFRENYGYTF | TRBV15 | - | TRBJ1-2 | -
TGTGCCAGCAGTTACTCGTTGCCGGGCCTGGCGGGTGAGCAGTTCTTC | CASSYSLPGLAGEQFF | TRBV6-5 | - | TRBJ2-1 | -
TGCGCCAGCAGCCAAGATTCACTGAGCTACGAGCAGTACTTC | CASSQDSLSYEQYF | TRBV4-3 | - | TRBJ2-7 | -
TGTGCCAGCAGTCCCACAGGGGACACTGAAGCTTTCTTT | CASSPTGDTEAFF | TRBV27 | - | TRBJ1-1 | TRBD1
TGTGCCAGTAGTATTGGAGGACAGCCCCAGCATTTT | CASSIGGQPQHF | TRBV19 | - | TRBJ1-5 | -
TGCGCCAGCAGCCACGGGACTAGCGGGAGGACAGATACGCAGTATTTT | CASSHGTSGRTDTQYF | TRBV5-1 | - | TRBJ2-3 | TRBD2
TGTGCCAGCAGCTCTTGGACAGGGGAAGGCAATGAGCAGTTCTTC | CASSSWTGEGNEQFF | TRBV7-6 | - | TRBJ2-1 | TRBD1
TGTGCCAGCAGCCTCGACAGGGGTACTGAAGCTTTCTTT | CASSLDRGTEAFF | TRBV7-3 | - | TRBJ1-1 | TRBD1
TGTGCCAGCAGTGATTGGCACAATCAGCCCCAGCATTTT | CASSDWHNQPQHF | TRBV2 | - | TRBJ1-5 | -
TGTGCCAGCAGTCCCTCTGCGGGCAATCAGCCCCAGCATTTT | CASSPSAGNQPQHF | TRBV6-5 | - | TRBJ1-5 | -
TGTGCCAGCAGCAGGACAGGGGGCGCGGGTGAAAAACTGTTTTTT | CASSRTGGAGEKLFF | TRBV21-1 | - | TRBJ1-4 | -
TGTGCCAGCAGAGTGGCTAATGAGCAGTTCTTC | CASRVANEQFF | TRBV11-2 | once | TRBJ2-1 | -
TGCGCCAGCAGCCTACAATCAACTAACAATGAGCAGTTCTTC | CASSLQSTNNEQFF | TRBV5-1 | - | TRBJ2-1 | -
TGTGCCAGCAGCGAACGGACAGGGAGATCAAACATTCAGTACTTC | CASSERTGRSNIQYF | TRBV7-2 | - | TRBJ2-4 | TRBD1
TGCGCCAGCAGTCAATCGAGAGACAGGGCGGCGGGAAACACCATATATTTT | CASSQSRDRAAGNTIYF | TRBV23-1 | - | TRBJ1-3 | TRBD1
TGTGCCAGCAGCAGACAGGGCTCTAATTCACCCCTCCACTTT | CASSRQGSNSPLHF | TRBV2 | - | TRBJ1-6 | TRBD1
TGTGCCAGCTCACCAACGGTGAGAGCCAATCAGCCCCAGCATTTT | CASSPTVRANQPQHF | TRBV18 | - | TRBJ1-5 | -
TGCGCCAGCAGCCTCAGCGGGAGGGCCGGGGAGACCCAGTACTTC | CASSLSGRAGETQYF | TRBV5-1 | - | TRBJ2-5 | TRBD2
TGTGCCAGTAGTATGGACAGTCGCCGCCAAAAACCTAATGAAAAACTGTTTTTT | CASSMDSRRQKPNEKLFF | TRBV19 | - | TRBJ1-4 | -
TGCGCCAGCAGCCCGGGACATCAGAACACTGAAGCTTTCTTT | CASSPGHQNTEAFF | TRBV5-1 | few | TRBJ1-1 | -
TGTGCCAGCAGCCAAGTCACAGGTAGCTCCTATAATTCACCCCTCCACTTT | CASSQVTGSSYNSPLHF | TRBV3-1/TRBV3-2 | - | TRBJ1-6 | -
TGTGCCACTACGTTGGGACAGGGGGTCGGCTACACCTTC | CATTLGQGVGYTF | TRBV2 | few | TRBJ1-2 | TRBD1
TGTGCTAGTGGTACCTCAGGCGGGGGCAATGAGCAGTTCTTC | CASGTSGGGNEQFF | TRBV12-5 | few | TRBJ2-1 | TRBD2
TGTGCCAGCAGCTTAGATTGGGGGGGACGCACTGAAGCTTTCTTT | CASSLDWGGRTEAFF | TRBV11-2 | few | TRBJ1-1 | -